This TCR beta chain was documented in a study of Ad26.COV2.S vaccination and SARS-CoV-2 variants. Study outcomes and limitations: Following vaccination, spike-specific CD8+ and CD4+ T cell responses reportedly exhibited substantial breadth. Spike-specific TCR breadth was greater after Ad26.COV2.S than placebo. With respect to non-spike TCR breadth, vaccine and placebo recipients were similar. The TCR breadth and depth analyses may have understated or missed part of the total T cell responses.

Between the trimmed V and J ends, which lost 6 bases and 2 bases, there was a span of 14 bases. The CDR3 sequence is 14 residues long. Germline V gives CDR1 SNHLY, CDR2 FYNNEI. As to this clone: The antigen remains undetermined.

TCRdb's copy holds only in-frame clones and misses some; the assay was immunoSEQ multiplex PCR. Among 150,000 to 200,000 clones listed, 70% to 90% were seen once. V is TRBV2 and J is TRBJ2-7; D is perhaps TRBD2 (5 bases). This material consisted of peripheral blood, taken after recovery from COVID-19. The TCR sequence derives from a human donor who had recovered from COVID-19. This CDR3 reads CASRKDSGAYEQYF. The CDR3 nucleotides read TGTGCCAGCAGAAAGGACTCGGGTGCCTACGAGCAGTACTTC.